The text below deals with one T cell receptor beta chain. Its antigen is undetermined. The sample comes from a study of post-analysis software for immune sequencing data. Overall study: The courses of disease that were included comprised relapsing-remitting, secondary progressive and progressive-relapsing multiple sclerosis.

The CDR3 extends over 12 amino acids. The germline CDR1 and CDR2 sequences are KGHDR and SFDVKD. With 5 bases removed from V and 7 bases from J, the gap between germline ends came to 8 bases. Incorporated into the TCR beta cDNA libraries were unique molecular identifiers, which served to reduce PCR and sequencing biases. Input populations of 1 to 10 million T cells gave rise to roughly 500,000 cDNA molecules. TCRdb reprocessed the PCR reads with MiXCR, giving one entry per CDR3 protein. The table records some 700,000 distinct CDR3 sequences, more than 50% of them present only once. The study, taken as a whole, reports: Four to six TRBV segments, including TRBV5-6, TRBV5-1 and TRBV20-1, were more frequent in patients than controls. Among multiple sclerosis patients, normalized Chao1 diversity was significantly below that of controls. Strong co-clustering by F measure linked samples that shared a preparation batch.

The sequence derives from a girl aged 2-15 years with multiple sclerosis. The sequenced material came from blood. The chain joins TRBV24-1 to TRBJ2-1; no clear D. The CDR3 reads CATSGSTNEQFF. CDR3 sequence (DNA): TGTGCCACCAGTGGGTCTACGAATGAGCAGTTCTTC.